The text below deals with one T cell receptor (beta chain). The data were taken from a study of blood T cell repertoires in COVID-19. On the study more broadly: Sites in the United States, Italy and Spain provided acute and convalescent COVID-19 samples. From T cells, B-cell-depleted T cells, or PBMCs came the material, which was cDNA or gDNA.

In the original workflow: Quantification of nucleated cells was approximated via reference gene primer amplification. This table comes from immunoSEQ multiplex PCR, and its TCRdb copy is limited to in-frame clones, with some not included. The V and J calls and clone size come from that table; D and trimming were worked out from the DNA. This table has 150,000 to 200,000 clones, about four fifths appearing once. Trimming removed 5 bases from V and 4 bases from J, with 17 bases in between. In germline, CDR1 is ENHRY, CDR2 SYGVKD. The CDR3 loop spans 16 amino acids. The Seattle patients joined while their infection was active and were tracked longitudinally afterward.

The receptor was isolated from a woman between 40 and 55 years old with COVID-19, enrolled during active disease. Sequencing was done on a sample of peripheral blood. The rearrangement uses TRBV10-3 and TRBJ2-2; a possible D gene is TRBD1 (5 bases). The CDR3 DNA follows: TGTGCCATCAGTCACGAGTCCCCAGGGTCCACCGGGGAGCTGTTTTTT. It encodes CAISHESPGSTGELFF.